This is a list of T cell receptor beta chains from one sample in a study of blood T cell repertoires in COVID-19. Here immunoSEQ multiplex PCR was the method, and the copy in TCRdb shows in-frame clones only, minus some. The data contain some 220,000 clones, roughly four fifths of them seen just once; the ten biggest clones take up 3%. Input material: peripheral blood. These receptors originate from a woman younger than 45 who had recovered from COVID-19. Each CDR3 is given with its conserved first and last residue. The order of the fields is CDR3 protein, CDR3 DNA, J gene, V gene, clone size, D gene. The D gene is left open where the match is weak. Rows may omit the clone size; those that give it use once, few, many or a size class.

CDR3aa: CASSPSGGSYEQYF; CDR3nt: TGTGCCAGCAGCCCTAGCGGGGGCTCCTACGAGCAGTACTTC; j_gene: TRBJ2-7; v_gene: TRBV7-3; abundance: .; d_gene: TRBD2
CDR3aa: CSVARYTGVFNYGYTF; CDR3nt: TGCAGCGTTGCCCGCTACACAGGGGTCTTTAACTATGGCTACACCTTC; j_gene: TRBJ1-2; v_gene: TRBV29-1; abundance: .; d_gene: TRBD1
CDR3aa: CASSTDRDNTIYF; CDR3nt: TGTGCCAGTAGTACGGACAGGGATAACACCATATATTTT; j_gene: TRBJ1-3; v_gene: TRBV19; abundance: .; d_gene: TRBD1
CDR3aa: CASASGTTGELFF; CDR3nt: TGTGCCAGCGCGAGCGGGACGACCGGGGAGCTGTTTTTT; j_gene: TRBJ2-2; v_gene: TRBV9; abundance: .; d_gene: TRBD2
CDR3aa: CASSENGGSGANVLTF; CDR3nt: TGTGCCAGCAGTGAGAACGGGGGATCTGGGGCCAACGTCCTGACTTTC; j_gene: TRBJ2-6; v_gene: TRBV6-1; abundance: .; d_gene: .
CDR3aa: CATFKTEAFF; CDR3nt: TGTGCCACCTTTAAGACAGAAGCTTTCTTT; j_gene: TRBJ1-1; v_gene: TRBV10-3; abundance: .; d_gene: .
CDR3aa: CASSPLGWGDRNNSPLHF; CDR3nt: TGTGCCAGCAGCCCCCTGGGGTGGGGCGACAGGAATAATTCACCCCTCCACTTT; j_gene: TRBJ1-6; v_gene: TRBV7-2; abundance: .; d_gene: .
CDR3aa: CASSTSGLAEAFF; CDR3nt: TGTGCCAGTAGTACCTCAGGGTTGGCTGAAGCTTTCTTT; j_gene: TRBJ1-1; v_gene: TRBV19; abundance: .; d_gene: .
CDR3aa: CASSMRTRTDTQYF; CDR3nt: TGTGCCAGCAGCATGCGAACTAGAACAGATACGCAGTATTTT; j_gene: TRBJ2-3; v_gene: TRBV7-2; abundance: once; d_gene: .
CDR3aa: CASSRTGTSNEQFF; CDR3nt: TGTGCCAGCTCAAGGACAGGGACAAGCAATGAGCAGTTCTTC; j_gene: TRBJ2-1; v_gene: TRBV18; abundance: .; d_gene: TRBD1
CDR3aa: CASSLIPATSGRTDTQYF; CDR3nt: TGTGCCAGCAGCTTAATACCGGCCACTAGCGGCCGCACAGATACGCAGTATTTT; j_gene: TRBJ2-3; v_gene: TRBV7-3; abundance: .; d_gene: TRBD2
CDR3aa: CASSVAPSGGSREGTQYF; CDR3nt: TGTGCCAGCAGCGTGGCCCCCTCGGGGGGGAGTCGTGAGGGGACCCAGTACTTC; j_gene: TRBJ2-5; v_gene: TRBV9; abundance: once; d_gene: TRBD2
CDR3aa: CAIRTANSGNTIYF; CDR3nt: TGTGCCATCCGGACAGCGAACTCTGGAAACACCATATATTTT; j_gene: TRBJ1-3; v_gene: TRBV10-3; abundance: .; d_gene: .
CDR3aa: CSVEDPIRQGLDF; CDR3nt: TGCAGCGTTGAAGATCCTATCCGACAGGGCCTGGACTTC; j_gene: TRBJ1-2; v_gene: TRBV29-1; abundance: .; d_gene: TRBD1
CDR3aa: CASSQVLGLHSYNEQFF; CDR3nt: TGCGCCAGCAGCCAAGTGTTAGGACTACACTCCTACAATGAGCAGTTCTTC; j_gene: TRBJ2-1; v_gene: TRBV4-1; abundance: few; d_gene: .
CDR3aa: CASSPTQAGAHEQYF; CDR3nt: TGTGCCAGCAGTCCCACCCAAGCGGGAGCACACGAGCAGTACTTC; j_gene: TRBJ2-7; v_gene: TRBV28; abundance: .; d_gene: TRBD2
CDR3aa: CAWRLRQGTYTEAFF; CDR3nt: TGTGCCTGGAGGTTAAGACAGGGGACGTACACTGAAGCTTTCTTT; j_gene: TRBJ1-1; v_gene: TRBV30; abundance: .; d_gene: TRBD1
CDR3aa: CASSSTGTGPLWFEQFF; CDR3nt: TGCGCCAGCAGCTCAACCGGGACAGGCCCCCTCTGGTTTGAGCAGTTCTTC; j_gene: TRBJ2-1; v_gene: TRBV5-1; abundance: .; d_gene: TRBD1
CDR3aa: CASSFTAGVGGNEQFF; CDR3nt: TGTGCCAGCAGCTTTACGGCAGGAGTTGGGGGGAATGAGCAGTTCTTC; j_gene: TRBJ2-1; v_gene: TRBV11-2; abundance: few; d_gene: .
CDR3aa: CASSSSLALDTQYF; CDR3nt: TGTGCCAGCAGTTCTTCCCTAGCTTTAGATACGCAGTATTTT; j_gene: TRBJ2-3; v_gene: TRBV27; abundance: few; d_gene: .
CDR3aa: CASSGTGYEQYF; CDR3nt: TGTGCCAGCAGCGGGACTGGCTACGAGCAGTACTTC; j_gene: TRBJ2-7; v_gene: TRBV12-3/TRBV12-4; abundance: .; d_gene: .
CDR3aa: CASGTGGYEQYF; CDR3nt: TGCGCCAGCGGGACAGGGGGCTACGAGCAGTACTTC; j_gene: TRBJ2-7; v_gene: TRBV10-2; abundance: once; d_gene: TRBD1
CDR3aa: CASSLGLAGGSSSYEQYF; CDR3nt: TGTGCCAGCAGCCTCGGACTAGCGGGAGGCTCGAGCTCCTACGAGCAGTACTTC; j_gene: TRBJ2-7; v_gene: TRBV5-4; abundance: once; d_gene: TRBD2
CDR3aa: CASSEGGAPDF; CDR3nt: TGTGCCAGCAGTGAGGGGGGGGCCCCAGACTTC; j_gene: TRBJ2-5; v_gene: TRBV12-3/TRBV12-4; abundance: .; d_gene: .
CDR3aa: CASSSGRGGTEVQPQHF; CDR3nt: TGTGCCAGTAGTTCAGGGAGGGGAGGGACGGAGGTCCAGCCCCAGCATTTT; j_gene: TRBJ1-5; v_gene: TRBV19; abundance: .; d_gene: .
CDR3aa: CASSAGGPNQPQHF; CDR3nt: TGCGCCAGCAGTGCAGGGGGGCCCAATCAGCCCCAGCATTTT; j_gene: TRBJ1-5; v_gene: TRBV10-1; abundance: .; d_gene: TRBD1
CDR3aa: CASSLSQVSYEQYF; CDR3nt: TGCGCCAGCAGCTTGAGTCAGGTCTCCTACGAGCAGTACTTC; j_gene: TRBJ2-7; v_gene: TRBV5-1; abundance: .; d_gene: .
CDR3aa: CASSLRTGNSYGYTF; CDR3nt: TGCGCCAGCAGCCTGCGGACAGGGAACTCCTATGGCTACACCTTC; j_gene: TRBJ1-2; v_gene: TRBV4-1; abundance: .; d_gene: TRBD1
CDR3aa: CASSQTGEVEKLFF; CDR3nt: TGCGCCAGCAGTCAAACAGGCGAAGTTGAAAAACTGTTTTTT; j_gene: TRBJ1-4; v_gene: TRBV10-1; abundance: .; d_gene: .
CDR3aa: CASSDRSWGYTF; CDR3nt: TGTGCCAGCAGTGACCGGTCCTGGGGCTACACCTTC; j_gene: TRBJ1-2; v_gene: TRBV6-1; abundance: once; d_gene: .
CDR3aa: CASSFLYEQFF; CDR3nt: TGTGCCAGCAGCTTCCTCTATGAGCAGTTCTTC; j_gene: TRBJ2-1; v_gene: TRBV7-9; abundance: .; d_gene: .
CDR3aa: CAISEHGTDTNYGYTF; CDR3nt: TGTGCCATCAGTGAGCACGGGACAGACACTAACTATGGCTACACCTTC; j_gene: TRBJ1-2; v_gene: TRBV10-3; abundance: once; d_gene: TRBD1
CDR3aa: CASIKGWENTEAFF; CDR3nt: TGTGCCAGCATCAAGGGGTGGGAGAACACTGAAGCTTTCTTT; j_gene: TRBJ1-1; v_gene: TRBV11-2; abundance: .; d_gene: .
CDR3aa: CASRPQGTIFSGNTIYF; CDR3nt: TGTGCCAGCAGACCACAGGGGACAATTTTCTCTGGAAACACCATATATTTT; j_gene: TRBJ1-3; v_gene: TRBV28; abundance: once; d_gene: TRBD1
CDR3aa: CASSRRLASDTQYF; CDR3nt: TGTGCCAGCAGCCGTCGGCTAGCATCAGATACGCAGTATTTT; j_gene: TRBJ2-3; v_gene: TRBV5-4; abundance: .; d_gene: .
CDR3aa: CAISIQGALYGYTF; CDR3nt: TGTGCCATCAGTATCCAGGGGGCTCTTTATGGCTACACCTTC; j_gene: TRBJ1-2; v_gene: TRBV10-3; abundance: .; d_gene: TRBD1
CDR3aa: CASSLWGQRDRLTYEQYF; CDR3nt: TGTGCCAGCAGCTTATGGGGACAAAGGGACAGATTAACCTACGAGCAGTACTTC; j_gene: TRBJ2-7; v_gene: TRBV7-9; abundance: .; d_gene: TRBD1
CDR3aa: CASSEDGTGVEEQYF; CDR3nt: TGCGCCAGCAGTGAGGACGGGACAGGGGTCGAAGAGCAGTACTTC; j_gene: TRBJ2-7; v_gene: TRBV10-1; abundance: .; d_gene: TRBD1
CDR3aa: CASSSNPSGRADGYEQYF; CDR3nt: TGTGCCAGCAGCTCGAACCCTAGCGGGAGGGCCGATGGCTACGAGCAGTACTTC; j_gene: TRBJ2-7; v_gene: TRBV7-9; abundance: few; d_gene: TRBD2
CDR3aa: CASSLKQGATEAFF; CDR3nt: TGTGCCAGCAGTTTGAAACAGGGGGCGACTGAAGCTTTCTTT; j_gene: TRBJ1-1; v_gene: TRBV2; abundance: .; d_gene: TRBD1
CDR3aa: CASSPPRDEYGYTF; CDR3nt: TGTGCCAGCTCACCACCGCGCGATGAATATGGCTACACCTTC; j_gene: TRBJ1-2; v_gene: TRBV18; abundance: .; d_gene: .
CDR3aa: CAWGQGIGYEQYF; CDR3nt: TGTGCCTGGGGGCAGGGGATAGGCTACGAGCAGTACTTC; j_gene: TRBJ2-7; v_gene: TRBV30; abundance: .; d_gene: .
CDR3aa: CASSGGQGAADTQYF; CDR3nt: TGTGCCAGCAGTGGTGGACAGGGGGCAGCAGATACGCAGTATTTT; j_gene: TRBJ2-3; v_gene: TRBV2; abundance: .; d_gene: TRBD1
CDR3aa: CASSLGGGHYEQYF; CDR3nt: TGTGCCAGCAGCCTCGGGGGGGGTCACTACGAGCAGTACTTC; j_gene: TRBJ2-7; v_gene: TRBV3-1/TRBV3-2; abundance: .; d_gene: TRBD2
CDR3aa: CASSPPGGSNQPQHF; CDR3nt: TGCGCCAGCAGCCCACCCGGGGGTAGCAATCAGCCCCAGCATTTT; j_gene: TRBJ1-5; v_gene: TRBV5-1; abundance: few; d_gene: .
CDR3aa: CASSPGVPDTQYF; CDR3nt: TGCGCCAGCAGCCCAGGCGTCCCAGATACGCAGTATTTT; j_gene: TRBJ2-3; v_gene: TRBV4-1; abundance: .; d_gene: .
CDR3aa: CASSVSLSGAGGGELFF; CDR3nt: TGTGCCAGCAGCGTATCCCTCTCCGGAGCAGGAGGCGGGGAGCTGTTTTTT; j_gene: TRBJ2-2; v_gene: TRBV9; abundance: .; d_gene: .
CDR3aa: CASSWGGFAYNEQFF; CDR3nt: TGTGCCAGCAGCTGGGGAGGTTTCGCCTACAATGAGCAGTTCTTC; j_gene: TRBJ2-1; v_gene: TRBV5-5; abundance: .; d_gene: .